This record covers a single TCR beta chain. This specimen comes from a study of control samples from healthy donors and cancer patients. Assay: immunoSEQ multiplex PCR; the TCRdb copy retains only in-frame clones and omits some. This table holds roughly 50,000 clones, 94% found once. V was cut by 2 bases and J by 4 bases, with 21 bases left in between. The length of the CDR3 is 17 residues. Germline CDR1 reads MNHEY; CDR2 reads SMNVEV (reference sequence). Sample: blood. The chain carries TRBV27 and TRBJ2-7; perhaps TRBD2 as D (6 bases). This clonotype was sampled from a man aged 30 to 39 in good health. CDR3 nucleotides: TGTGCCAGCAGTTTAATTCCCTCGACGGGACTGCCTTACGAGCAGTACTTC. Translated: CASSLIPSTGLPYEQYF.